A selection of T cell receptor beta chains follows, all from one sample in a study of identical twins. TCRdb fed the 5' RACE reads into MiXCR, producing one record per CDR3 protein. This sample has about 720,000 distinct CDR3 sequences, with 15% to 20% found just once. In addition, the sample was reused for a study of T cells expressing NK-cell markers.

The source material was PBMCs. All receptors derive from a woman between 18 and 29 years old in good health. Each CDR3 is given with its conserved first and last residue. A D gene is named only where the DNA matches it firmly. Clone sizes are given selectively: once, few, many, or a class where the clone is expanded.

size: many
D: -
J: TRBJ2-7
length: 14
V: TRBV7-9
CDR3: CASSFPTSADEQYF
DNA: TGTGCCAGCAGCTTCCCGACTAGTGCCGACGAGCAGTACTTC

size: -
D: -
J: TRBJ2-1
length: 10
V: TRBV29-1
CDR3: CSVLGDEQFF
DNA: TGCAGCGTTTTGGGTGATGAGCAGTTCTTC

size: many
D: TRBD2
J: TRBJ2-1
length: 15
V: TRBV11-2
CDR3: CASSSSSGGASEQFF
DNA: TGTGCCAGCAGCTCCTCTAGCGGGGGGGCTTCTGAGCAGTTCTTC

size: once
D: -
J: TRBJ1-6
length: 14
V: TRBV28
CDR3: CASGGAGTNSPLHF
DNA: TGTGCCAGTGGGGGGGCGGGGACTAATTCACCCCTCCACTTT

size: -
D: -
J: TRBJ1-1
length: 14
V: TRBV12-3/TRBV12-4
CDR3: CASSLGQDDTEAFF
DNA: TGTGCCAGCAGTTTAGGACAGGACGACACTGAAGCTTTCTTT

size: -
D: TRBD2
J: TRBJ2-1
length: 12
V: TRBV24-1
CDR3: CATSDFGGGKFF
DNA: TGTGCCACCAGTGATTTTGGGGGGGGGAAGTTCTTC

size: -
D: TRBD1
J: TRBJ2-1
length: 16
V: TRBV25-1
CDR3: CASSGPGQSSYNEQFF
DNA: TGTGCCAGCAGTGGCCCGGGACAGAGCTCCTACAATGAGCAGTTCTTC

size: -
D: -
J: TRBJ1-1
length: 15
V: TRBV5-1
CDR3: CASSPYGMSGTEAFF
DNA: TGCGCCAGCAGCCCGTACGGGATGAGTGGAACTGAAGCTTTCTTT

size: -
D: TRBD2
J: TRBJ2-5
length: 19
V: TRBV20-1
CDR3: CSARDAAYRLAGNQETQYF
DNA: TGCAGTGCTAGAGATGCGGCATATCGACTAGCGGGAAATCAAGAGACCCAGTACTTC

size: few
D: -
J: TRBJ2-7
length: 14
V: TRBV5-1
CDR3: CASSLAGFVDEQYF
DNA: TGCGCCAGCAGCTTGGCAGGTTTCGTCGACGAGCAGTACTTC

size: few
D: -
J: TRBJ2-3
length: 12
V: TRBV5-1
CDR3: CASSEGLDTQYF
DNA: TGCGCCAGCAGCGAGGGACTAGATACGCAGTATTTT

size: -
D: TRBD1
J: TRBJ2-1
length: 17
V: TRBV20-1
CDR3: CSARPMRRRDRVDEQFF
DNA: TGCAGTGCTAGACCAATGCGGCGCCGGGACAGGGTGGACGAGCAGTTCTTC

size: few
D: -
J: TRBJ2-1
length: 14
V: TRBV5-6
CDR3: CASSPGPQVDEQFF
DNA: TGTGCCAGCAGCCCCGGCCCTCAAGTGGATGAGCAGTTCTTC

size: -
D: -
J: TRBJ1-3
length: 12
V: TRBV5-6
CDR3: CASSYREAAIYF
DNA: TGTGCCAGCAGCTACAGGGAGGCGGCCATATATTTT

size: few
D: -
J: TRBJ2-1
length: 16
V: TRBV7-9
CDR3: CASSLGTGRLFSEQFF
DNA: TGTGCCAGCAGCTTGGGGACGGGGCGGCTTTTCTCCGAGCAGTTCTTC

size: -
D: -
J: TRBJ2-7
length: 15
V: TRBV5-6
CDR3: CASSLYSTDLTRQYF
DNA: TGTGCCAGCAGCCTTTATTCGACAGACCTCACGCGGCAGTACTTC

size: -
D: -
J: TRBJ1-5
length: 15
V: TRBV7-2
CDR3: CASSFVTGRNQPQHF
DNA: TGTGCCAGCAGCTTCGTAACAGGGAGGAATCAGCCCCAGCATTTT

size: -
D: TRBD2
J: TRBJ2-7
length: 15
V: TRBV18
CDR3: CASSPPGLPPYEQYF
DNA: TGTGCCAGCTCACCACCGGGACTACCTCCCTACGAGCAGTACTTC

size: many
D: -
J: TRBJ2-5
length: 11
V: TRBV3-1
CDR3: CASSHGETQYF
DNA: TGTGCCAGCAGCCACGGAGAGACCCAGTACTTC

size: few
D: TRBD2
J: TRBJ2-3
length: 15
V: TRBV5-1
CDR3: CASSPGTSQTDTQYF
DNA: TGCGCCAGCAGCCCCGGGACTAGTCAGACAGATACGCAGTATTTT

size: few
D: TRBD1
J: TRBJ2-7
length: 13
V: TRBV10-3
CDR3: CAISQGAASEQYF
DNA: TGTGCCATCAGTCAGGGGGCCGCATCCGAGCAGTACTTC

size: many
D: TRBD1
J: TRBJ2-7
length: 16
V: TRBV12-3/TRBV12-4
CDR3: CASGPGPGQGIYEQYF
DNA: TGTGCCAGCGGCCCAGGTCCGGGACAGGGGATCTACGAGCAGTACTTC

size: few
D: -
J: TRBJ1-5
length: 12
V: TRBV29-1
CDR3: CSVVWGNQPQHF
DNA: TGCAGCGTTGTCTGGGGAAATCAGCCCCAGCATTTT

size: -
D: TRBD1
J: TRBJ1-2
length: 15
V: TRBV27
CDR3: CASSPGQGRSRGYTF
DNA: TGTGCCAGCAGTCCGGGACAGGGACGATCTCGTGGCTACACCTTC

size: -
D: -
J: TRBJ1-2
length: 13
V: TRBV10-3
CDR3: CAIREEEVRGYTF
DNA: TGTGCCATCAGGGAGGAAGAAGTCCGTGGCTACACCTTC

size: -
D: -
J: TRBJ2-7
length: 12
V: TRBV7-9
CDR3: CASSPVAGRQYF
DNA: TGTGCCAGCAGCCCTGTCGCAGGAAGGCAGTACTTC

size: few
D: TRBD2
J: TRBJ2-3
length: 14
V: TRBV12-3/TRBV12-4
CDR3: CASSRTRLAGGQYF
DNA: TGTGCCAGCAGTCGAACCCGACTAGCGGGGGGGCAGTATTTT

size: many
D: -
J: TRBJ1-1
length: 11
V: TRBV6-5
CDR3: CASSFGAEAFF
DNA: TGTGCCAGCAGTTTTGGAGCTGAAGCTTTCTTT

size: few
D: -
J: TRBJ2-5
length: 14
V: TRBV9
CDR3: CASSVGGWGETQYF
DNA: TGTGCCAGCAGCGTCGGCGGGTGGGGAGAGACCCAGTACTTC

size: -
D: -
J: TRBJ1-1
length: 14
V: TRBV7-3
CDR3: CASSTQGEGAEAFF
DNA: TGTGCCAGCAGCACCCAGGGTGAAGGCGCTGAAGCTTTCTTT

size: -
D: TRBD2
J: TRBJ2-7
length: 13
V: TRBV6-4
CDR3: CASSSRGGSEQYF
DNA: TGTGCCAGCAGTTCCCGGGGGGGGTCGGAGCAGTACTTC

size: -
D: -
J: TRBJ2-1
length: 14
V: TRBV19
CDR3: CASSIQEGIGEQFF
DNA: TGTGCCAGTAGTATTCAGGAGGGGATCGGGGAGCAGTTCTTC

size: -
D: TRBD2
J: TRBJ2-1
length: 14
V: TRBV6-2/TRBV6-3
CDR3: CATKGLASYNEQFF
DNA: TGTGCCACCAAGGGACTAGCAAGCTACAATGAGCAGTTCTTC

size: -
D: -
J: TRBJ2-1
length: 15
V: TRBV5-6
CDR3: CASSVATTWYNEQFF
DNA: TGTGCCAGCAGCGTCGCCACGACTTGGTACAATGAGCAGTTCTTC

size: few
D: -
J: TRBJ2-3
length: 12
V: TRBV27
CDR3: CASSPHRDTQYF
DNA: TGTGCCAGCAGTCCACACCGAGATACGCAGTATTTT

size: -
D: TRBD2
J: TRBJ2-3
length: 15
V: TRBV20-1
CDR3: CSANPPLAGGRVQYF
DNA: TGCAGTGCTAACCCCCCTCTAGCGGGGGGGCGGGTGCAGTATTTT

size: -
D: TRBD2
J: TRBJ2-3
length: 14
V: TRBV20-1
CDR3: CSARLAGDIDTQYF
DNA: TGCAGTGCTAGACTAGCGGGAGACATAGATACGCAGTATTTT

size: -
D: TRBD2
J: TRBJ2-1
length: 14
V: TRBV3-1
CDR3: CASSQVRGEDEQFF
DNA: TGTGCCAGCAGCCAAGTGCGGGGGGAGGATGAGCAGTTCTTC

size: -
D: -
J: TRBJ1-2
length: 13
V: TRBV20-1
CDR3: CSARDLARMRNTF
DNA: TGCAGTGCTAGAGATTTAGCCAGGATGAGGAACACCTTC

size: -
D: TRBD1
J: TRBJ2-3
length: 18
V: TRBV20-1
CDR3: CSALMWGQGTSDTDTQYF
DNA: TGCAGTGCCCTTATGTGGGGACAGGGGACGTCGGACACAGATACGCAGTATTTT

size: -
D: TRBD2
J: TRBJ2-2
length: 19
V: TRBV11-2
CDR3: CASSLVTGGSGRAAGELFF
DNA: TGTGCCAGCAGCTTAGTCACAGGGGGAAGCGGGAGGGCCGCCGGGGAGCTGTTTTTT

size: -
D: -
J: TRBJ1-1
length: 14
V: TRBV5-1
CDR3: CASSFRSLNTEAFF
DNA: TGCGCCAGCAGCTTCCGCAGTTTGAACACTGAAGCTTTCTTT

size: few
D: -
J: TRBJ2-7
length: 12
V: TRBV12-3/TRBV12-4
CDR3: CASNYEGHEQYF
DNA: TGTGCCAGCAACTATGAGGGCCACGAGCAGTACTTC

size: few
D: TRBD2
J: TRBJ2-3
length: 16
V: TRBV12-3/TRBV12-4
CDR3: CASGRTSGGPTDTQYF
DNA: TGTGCCAGCGGACGCACTAGCGGGGGGCCCACAGATACGCAGTATTTT

size: many
D: -
J: TRBJ2-5
length: 13
V: TRBV7-3
CDR3: CASSPGAQETQYF
DNA: TGTGCCAGCAGCCCGGGGGCACAAGAGACCCAGTACTTC

size: few
D: -
J: TRBJ2-2
length: 15
V: TRBV7-2
CDR3: CASSLVGSLTGELFF
DNA: TGTGCCAGCAGCTTAGTGGGGAGCCTCACCGGGGAGCTGTTTTTT

size: few
D: -
J: TRBJ2-5
length: 13
V: TRBV5-1
CDR3: CARRTGTRETQYF
DNA: TGCGCCAGGAGAACCGGGACGCGGGAGACCCAGTACTTC